This TCR beta chain was sequenced in a study of cytomegalovirus exposure and HLA in healthy donors. Broader study findings: Three CMV-associated chains proved CMV antigen-specific in vitro.

The V gene's germline CDR1 is SGHDN and CDR2 FVKESK. The V and J ends lost 5 bases and 9 bases, in that order; junction bases with no gene match: 9. The CDR3 covers 14 residues. With 60 Vbeta and 13 Jbeta primers, the PCR was carried out. The protocol was immunoSEQ multiplex PCR, while the TCRdb copy is restricted to in-frame clones and leaves out a portion. The sample lists about 110,000 clones, around 75% occurring once. Worth noting for this clone: The target antigen is unknown.

The V gene is TRBV14, the J gene TRBJ2-1; 8 bases fit TRBD2. This receptor was taken from a male donor in good health and CMV-seropositive. What was sequenced was PBMCs. The CDR3, as DNA: TGTGCCAGCAGCTTCCAGCGGGAGTTCGCTGAGCAGTTCTTC. It is translated as CASSFQREFAEQFF.